Below are 22 T cell receptor beta chains sequenced from a single sample in a study of control samples from healthy donors and cancer patients. Here immunoSEQ multiplex PCR was the method, and the copy in TCRdb shows in-frame clones only, minus some. The repertoire includes 95,000 to 100,000 clones, 82% of them detected once, and roughly 2% sits in the top ten. The specimen was blood. Receptors were obtained from a man aged 55 to 70 in good health.

The chain links TRBV6-5 to TRBJ2-3; 14 bases match TRBD2. Germline-derived CDR1 and CDR2 are MNHEY and SVGAGI. Trimming at V came to 11 bases and at J to 5 bases, leaving 0 bases not matched to a gene. The CDR3 length is 12 residues. The CDR3 is CAGTSGGDTQYF. CDR3 nucleotides: TGTGCCGGGACTAGCGGGGGAGATACGCAGTATTTT.

The chain is built from TRBV11-2 and TRBJ2-1, with unresolved D. The V end lost 4 bases, the J end lost 6 bases, and 13 bases lay between the germline ends. CDR1 SGHAT and CDR2 FQNNGV come from the germline V gene. This CDR3 is 14 amino acids long. The CDR3 is CASSSWGYSNEQFF. For the CDR3, the DNA is TGTGCCAGCAGCTCGTGGGGTTATAGCAATGAGCAGTTCTTC.

The chain has TRBV27 and TRBJ2-5, with D perhaps matching TRBD1 or TRBD2 (6 bases each). The V and J ends lost 8 bases and 4 bases respectively, with 20 bases between them. The CDR3 covers 15 residues. In germline, CDR1 is MNHEY, CDR2 SMNVEV (reference sequence). The CDR3 sequence is CASATGARVGETQYF. The DNA for the CDR3 is TGTGCCAGCGCGACGGGGGCCCGGGTAGGAGAGACCCAGTACTTC.

The chain combines TRBV12-3 or TRBV12-4 with TRBJ1-5, with TRBD1 as a possible D gene (5 bases). V was pared by 7 bases and J by 1 base, with 8 bases between. The CDR3 loop spans 13 amino acids. CDR3 residues: CASTRDSNQPQHF. The CDR3 nucleotides are TGTGCCAGCACTCGGGACAGCAATCAGCCCCAGCATTTT.

The V call is TRBV24-1, the J call TRBJ2-1; TRBD2 agrees at 11 bases. The CDR3 extends over 15 amino acids. Losses at the gene ends were 3 bases for V and 7 bases for J; bases not matched to a gene: 4. The germline CDR1 and CDR2 sequences are KGHDR and SFDVKD. The CDR3 DNA follows: TGTGCCACCAGTGATGCTAGCGGGAGGTATAATGAGCAGTTCTTC. It codes for CATSDASGRYNEQFF.

The chain links TRBV5-1 to TRBJ2-3; 13 bases match TRBD2. Germline V CDR1 and CDR2: SGHRS, YFSETQ. There are 17 residues in the CDR3. V shed 4 bases and J 0 bases; nucleotides not matched to a gene: 5. The CDR3 loop is CASSLGLAGVSTDTQYF. As DNA, the CDR3 is TGCGCCAGCAGCCTCGGACTAGCGGGAGTCAGCACAGATACGCAGTATTTT.

The gene calls are TRBV28 and TRBJ2-1; 14 positions match TRBD2. Unmatched junction bases numbered 13, after V lost 6 bases and J lost 6 bases. Germline CDR1 is MDHEN and CDR2 is SYDVKM. The CDR3 length is 18 residues. CDR3 region: CASSRGTSGRKRGNEQFF. The CDR3 bases are TGTGCCAGCAGCCGAGGGACTAGCGGGAGAAAACGTGGCAATGAGCAGTTCTTC. Using reference TRBV28 and TRBJ2-1 for the parts outside the CDR3, the full variable domain is DVKVTQSSRYLVKRTGEKVFLECVQDMDHENMFWYRQDPGLGLRLIYFSYDVKMKEKGDIPEGYSVSREKKERFSLILESASTNQTSMYLCASSRGTSGRKRGNEQFFGPGTRLTVL.

The chain combines TRBV28 with TRBJ2-3; D is unclear. CDR3 length: 15 amino acids. CDR1 and CDR2 (germline): MDHEN, SYDVKM. Trimming stripped 8 bases from V and 1 base from J, with 16 bases between. CDR3 DNA: TGTGCCAGCCGAGGCTGGGGAAGGGGCACAGATACGCAGTATTTT. It codes for CASRGWGRGTDTQYF.

The chain has TRBV14 and TRBJ2-1; 7 bases line up with TRBD2. The V gene's germline CDR1 is SGHDN and CDR2 FVKESK. Trimming cost V 3 bases and J 4 bases; bases outside gene matches: 15. CDR3 size: 18 residues. CDR3 residues: CASSQLPSWEGRYNEQFF. The DNA for the CDR3 is TGTGCCAGCAGCCAGTTACCGTCGTGGGAGGGTCGTTACAATGAGCAGTTCTTC.

The chain links TRBV6-1 to TRBJ1-5; D might be TRBD1 (5 bases). Germline CDR1 and CDR2: MNHNS and SASEGT. The CDR3 spans 15 residues. V shed 3 bases and J shed 3 bases, with 12 bases lying between them. CDR3 coding DNA: TGTGCCAGCAGTGATAGGGCAGGGAACAATCAGCCCCAGCATTTT. Its translation: CASSDRAGNNQPQHF.

The chain is built from TRBV27 and TRBJ2-2; D gene unclear. The germline V and J ends were trimmed by 6 bases and 3 bases, with 8 bases remaining between them. This CDR3 contains 13 residues. Germline loops: CDR1 MNHEY, CDR2 SMNVEV (reference sequence). In DNA form, the CDR3 reads TGTGCCAGCAGGGCCGACTACACCGGGGAGCTGTTTTTT. This gives the protein CASRADYTGELFF.

The chain joins TRBV5-4 to TRBJ1-3; D is undetermined. V lost 0 bases, J lost 0 bases, and 7 bases lay in between. This CDR3 region has 15 residues. From germline, CDR1 is SGHNT and CDR2 YYREEE (reference sequence). This chain's CDR3 is CASSLVGSSGNTIYF. In DNA, the CDR3 is TGTGCCAGCAGCTTGGTCGGTAGCTCTGGAAACACCATATATTTT.

The genes are TRBV2 and TRBJ2-1; 7 nucleotides align to TRBD1. The CDR3 extends over 15 amino acids. The germline V gene has CDR1 SNHLY and CDR2 FYNNEI. The trim removed 1 base at V and 3 bases at J, leaving 3 bases unmatched. The CDR3 loop is CASSEERTGYNEQFF. The DNA of the CDR3 is TGTGCCAGCAGTGAAGAACGGACAGGCTACAATGAGCAGTTCTTC.

Written as DNA, the CDR3 is TGTGCCTGGAGTGCAGCGCCCTCTAATGAAAAACTGTTTTTT. It codes for CAWSAAPSNEKLFF. The V call is TRBV30, the J call TRBJ1-4; the D is unclear. The CDR3 is 14 amino acids. The V end lost 1 base, the J end lost 3 bases, and 9 bases lay between the germline ends. CDR1 is GTSNPN, CDR2 SVGIG, per germline (reference sequence).

This clone was found once. The chain combines TRBV11-2 with TRBJ2-7, with D possibly matching TRBD2 (7 bases). Between the trimmed V and J ends, which lost 5 bases and 4 bases, there was a span of 18 bases. Germline values: CDR1 SGHAT, CDR2 FQNNGV. The CDR3 runs to 15 residues. DNA of the CDR3: TGTGCCAGCAGCCCTGTGGCGGGGGCCCGGTACGAGCAGTACTTC. Amino acid sequence: CASSPVAGARYEQYF.

V is TRBV3-1 (or the pseudogene TRBV3-2) and J is TRBJ2-4; D perhaps matches TRBD2 (5 bases). Trimming removed 4 bases at V and 6 bases at J, with 13 bases between. CDR1 and CDR2 from the germline V gene are LGHDT and YNNKEL (reference sequence). CDR3 length equals 14 residues. DNA of the CDR3: TGTGCCAGCAGCCCTTCGGGGTGGGGAAACATTCAGTACTTC. This gives the protein CASSPSGWGNIQYF.

The V call is TRBV25-1, the J call TRBJ1-2, with D perhaps matching TRBD1 (5 bases). The germline V gene encodes CDR1 MGHDK and CDR2 SYGVNS. The CDR3 covers 14 residues. Trimming cost V 3 bases and J 4 bases, with 12 bases left between them. This chain's CDR3 is CASSDPGLSYGYTF. The CDR3 DNA reads as TGTGCCAGCAGTGACCCAGGGTTGAGCTATGGCTACACCTTC.

CDR3 region: CAISATSGFSYEQYF. The CDR3 coding sequence is TGTGCCATCAGTGCGACTAGCGGATTTTCCTACGAGCAGTACTTC. The chain has TRBV10-3 and TRBJ2-7, with 9 bases fitting TRBD2. Germline lookup yields CDR1 ENHRY and CDR2 SYGVKD. The CDR3 runs 15 residues. J gave up 1 base and V 4 bases, and 5 bases lay outside the gene matches.

The table lists this clone with a count of one. This chain connects TRBV11-3 to TRBJ2-1; 14 nucleotides line up with TRBD2. This CDR3 has 15 amino acids. CDR1 SGHNT and CDR2 YENEEA come from the germline V gene. The V gene end was trimmed by 1 base and the J gene end by 8 bases; junction bases not matched to a gene: 1. CDR3 loop: CASSLGLAGGYEQFF. CDR3 DNA sequence: TGTGCCAGCAGCTTAGGACTAGCGGGGGGGTATGAGCAGTTCTTC. Supplemented by reference TRBV11-3 and TRBJ2-1, the full variable domain reads EAGVVQSPRYKIIEKKQPVAFWCNPISGHNTLYWYLQNLGQGPELLIRYENEEAVDDSQLPKDRFSAERLKGVDSTLKIQPAELGDSAVYLCASSLGLAGGYEQFFGPGTRLTVL.

This clone came up a few times. The chain couples TRBV28 to TRBJ1-5, with D possibly matching TRBD1 (6 bases). Germline V CDR1 and CDR2: MDHEN, SYDVKM. V was cut by 2 bases and J by 5 bases, with 10 bases left in between. The CDR3 length is 14 residues. CDR3: CASSLTQGYQPQHF. DNA for the CDR3: TGTGCCAGCAGTTTAACCCAGGGGTATCAGCCCCAGCATTTT.

The J gene is TRBJ1-2, the V gene TRBV5-4, with unresolved D. The V end was cut by 3 bases, the J end by 8 bases, with 17 bases between. The germline V gene encodes CDR1 SGHNT and CDR2 YYREEE (reference sequence). CDR3 size: 14 residues. The CDR3 here is CASSSTPPSIGYTF. The CDR3 DNA is TGTGCCAGCAGCTCCACACCGCCTTCGATAGGCTACACCTTC.

This chain joins TRBV5-1 and TRBJ2-2; 7 nucleotides line up with TRBD2. This CDR3 comprises 18 residues. Trimming took 4 bases from V and 5 from J; bases not matched to a gene: 17. Germline assignment: CDR1 SGHRS and CDR2 YFSETQ. CDR3 sequence: CASSHTSVGGVRTGELFF. The CDR3 nucleotides are TGCGCCAGCAGCCACACGTCAGTTGGGGGGGTACGGACCGGGGAGCTGTTTTTT.